One and the same sample provided the 32 T cell receptor beta chains below, sequenced in a study of T cell repertoires in cytomegalovirus infection. TCRdb re-called the reads through MiXCR, storing one row per CDR3 protein. This repertoire shows about 770,000 distinct CDR3 sequences, roughly 29% found once; its top ten account for over 10%. No antigen has been assigned to these receptors. This specimen was cultured CD8+ T cells from PBMCs, taken from culture after CMV antigen stimulation. These receptors were collected from a human donor in good health (CMV status not recorded). Some clones in this sample may be carry-over from other donors' samples.

As to this clonotype: A read error may account for a junction end that differs from germline. The chain employs TRBV5-3 and TRBJ1-6; tentative D call: TRBD1 (5 bases). TRBV5-3 is sorted into the ORF group, with uncertain function. This CDR3 has 12 residues. The CDR3 sequence is CASSLGQSPLHF. The CDR3 DNA follows: TGTGCCAGCAGCTTGGGGCAGTCACCCCTCCACTTT.

This clonotype was seen only a few times. Here the CDR3 DNA reads TGTGCCAGTAGTAGCACGGGGCTACTGAACACTGAAGCTTTCTTT. It codes for CASSSTGLLNTEAFF. The chain is built from TRBV19 and TRBJ1-1; D possibly corresponds to TRBD1 (5 bases). The V end was cut by 4 bases, the J end by 0 bases, with 12 bases between. The CDR3 spans 15 residues. From germline, CDR1 is LNHDA and CDR2 SQIVND (reference sequence).

The rearrangement joins TRBV28 to TRBJ2-7; no definite D call. There are 13 residues in the CDR3. The V gene's germline CDR1 is MDHEN and CDR2 SYDVKM. Trimming pared 6 bases from V and 2 bases from J, leaving 11 bases between. The CDR3 coding sequence is TGTGCCAGCAGCAACTTCGGCCCCTACGAGCAGTACGTC. It specifies CASSNFGPYEQYV.

The chain has TRBV6-1 and TRBJ2-7; 10 bases are shared with TRBD2. CDR1 and CDR2 (germline): MNHNS, SASEGT. The length of the CDR3 is 14 residues. Trimming at V came to 6 bases and at J to 4 bases, leaving 6 bases not matched to a gene. As DNA, the CDR3 is TGTGCCAGCAGCCCCCGGACTAGCGGATACGAGCAGTACTTC. This gives the protein CASSPRTSGYEQYF.

The chain couples TRBV10-3 to TRBJ2-7, with 8 bases matching TRBD1. Germline CDR1 reads ENHRY; CDR2 reads SYGVKD. This CDR3 has 13 residues. J lost 1 base, V lost 11 bases, and 7 bases had no gene match. The CDR3 region has the DNA TGTGCCGCCACAGGGGGGCCATCCTACGAGCAGTACTTC. Translated, it gives CAATGGPSYEQYF.

The chain has TRBV19 and TRBJ2-2, with unresolved D. Deletions cut 2 bases from V and 9 bases from J, with 4 bases between. This CDR3 is built from 11 residues. CDR1 and CDR2 from the germline V gene are LNHDA and SQIVND (reference sequence). The CDR3 DNA reads TGTGCCAGTAGTATACATCGGGAGCTGTTTTTT. Its translation is CASSIHRELFF.

In the case of this clonotype: At one end the junction does not follow the germline gene, possibly because of a read error. The chain carries TRBV25-1 and TRBJ1-2; 7 bases are shared with TRBD1. Germline-derived CDR1 and CDR2 are MGHDK and SYGVNS. The CDR3 has 13 amino acids. CDR3 in DNA: TGTGCCAGCAGCCAGGGGGTTAGCTATGTCTACACCTTC. The encoded protein is CASSQGVSYVYTF.

The sample holds many counts of this clonotype. J is TRBJ2-7 and V is TRBV7-2, with 11 bases that match TRBD2. Per the germline V gene, CDR1 is SGHTA and CDR2 is FQGNSA. This CDR3 region has 16 residues. V dropped 5 bases and J dropped 1; count of bases not matched to a gene: 7. In DNA, the CDR3 is TGTGCCAGCAGCCCAAGACTAGCGGGGAGATCCTACGAGCAGTACTTC. It specifies CASSPRLAGRSYEQYF.

The chain is built from TRBV25-1 and TRBJ1-2; D possibly corresponds to TRBD1 (6 bases). Germline assignment: CDR1 MGHDK and CDR2 SYGVNS. V gave up 9 bases and J gave up 7 bases, with 18 bases separating them. CDR3 length equals 13 residues. The chain's CDR3 is CASTQGAGAGYTF. The CDR3 nucleotides are TGTGCCAGTACACAGGGTGCCGGCGCTGGCTACACCTTC.

V and J are TRBV7-4 and TRBJ1-6, with D tentatively TRBD1 (5 bases). Looked up from germline, CDR1 is SGHVT and CDR2 is SQSDAQ. The CDR3 contains 17 residues. Trimming pared 5 bases from V and 8 bases from J, leaving 22 bases between. CDR3 protein: CASSVYAPTGTYSPLHF. The DNA of the CDR3 is TGTGCCAGCAGCGTTTACGCCCCAACGGGGACGTATTCACCCCTCCACTTT. Together with reference TRBV7-4 and TRBJ1-6, the CDR3 gives the full variable domain: GAGVSQSPRYKVAKRGRDVALRCDSISGHVTLYWYRQTLGQGSEVLTYSQSDAQRDKSGRPSGRFSAERPERSVSTLKIQRTEQGDSAVYLCASSVYAPTGTYSPLHFGNGTRLTVT.

This clonotype was detected a few times. J is TRBJ2-7 and V is TRBV28; a possible D gene is TRBD1 (6 bases). The CDR3 has 12 residues. CDR1 and CDR2 (germline): MDHEN, SYDVKM. The CDR3 spells CTPSGENYEQYV. As DNA, the CDR3 is TGTACTCCCTCAGGGGAAAATTACGAGCAGTACGTC.

J is TRBJ1-1 and V is TRBV19; 8 bases agree with TRBD1. Trimming at V came to 9 bases and at J to 0 bases, leaving 9 bases not matched to a gene. From germline, CDR1 is LNHDA and CDR2 SQIVND (reference sequence). The CDR3 length is 15 residues. The CDR3 spells CASDRGRTMNTEAFF. CDR3 DNA: TGTGCCAGCGACAGGGGTCGAACCATGAACACTGAAGCTTTCTTT.

The chain recombines TRBV12-3 or TRBV12-4 with TRBJ2-7; D possibly corresponds to TRBD1 (7 bases). The CDR3 sequence is 15 residues long. The V and J ends lost 8 bases and 6 bases respectively, with 23 bases between them. The CDR3 DNA reads TGTGCCAGCTCTTCCCGGGGGACAGCGCTACGCGAGCAGTACTTC. Protein: CASSSRGTALREQYF.

V usage is TRBV27 and J usage is TRBJ2-7; 7 bases fit TRBD1. V dropped 0 bases and J dropped 5; count of bases not matched to a gene: 1. CDR1 and CDR2 (germline): MNHEY, SMNVEV (reference sequence). The length of the CDR3 is 13 residues. CDR3 sequence: CASSLSQGNEQYV. The CDR3 DNA reads TGTGCCAGCAGTTTATCACAGGGGAACGAGCAGTACGTC.

This clonotype was recorded at least ten times. The V call is TRBV6-6, the J call TRBJ2-1; 9 nucleotides line up with TRBD1. Germline trimming cut 1 base from V and 3 bases from J; bases unmatched to any gene: 4. From germline, CDR1 is MNHNY and CDR2 SVGAGI (reference sequence). This CDR3 spans 16 amino acids. The CDR3 region is CASSYFPGQGYNEQFF. The CDR3, as DNA: TGTGCCAGCAGTTACTTCCCGGGACAGGGCTACAATGAGCAGTTCTTC.

This clonotype was recorded a few times. The genes are TRBV7-9 and TRBJ2-7; 11 nucleotides agree with TRBD1. The CDR3 runs 16 residues. CDR1 is SEHNR and CDR2 is FQNEAQ in the germline V gene (reference sequence). V lost 5 bases and J lost 2; bases outside the gene matches: 8. CDR3 sequence reads: CASSALRDRGTYEQYF. DNA of the CDR3: TGTGCCAGCAGCGCCCTACGGGACAGGGGGACCTACGAGCAGTACTTC.

This clonotype has only one observation. The chain combines TRBV6-1 with TRBJ1-2, with D perhaps TRBD1 (5 bases). V lost 8 bases, J lost 8 bases, and 15 bases lay in between. Germline assignment: CDR1 MNHNS and CDR2 SASEGT. This CDR3 is built from 12 residues. The CDR3 protein is CASPGSPKGYTF. The CDR3 DNA follows: TGTGCCAGCCCAGGGTCCCCAAAAGGCTACACCTTC.

This clonotype showed up just a few times. The gene calls are TRBV18 and TRBJ2-1; TRBD2 aligns across 8 bases. V gave up 0 bases and J gave up 9 bases; unmatched junction bases: 10. CDR1 is KGHSH and CDR2 is LQKENI in the germline V gene. CDR3 size: 16 residues. The CDR3 sequence is CASSPPVAGGRGEQFF. The CDR3, as DNA: TGTGCCAGCTCACCACCAGTGGCGGGGGGCCGCGGTGAGCAGTTCTTC.

This clonotype turned up a few times. This chain uses TRBV28 with TRBJ1-4; D is unclear. CDR1 and CDR2 (germline): MDHEN, SYDVKM. V shed 2 bases and J shed 0 bases, with 7 bases lying between them. This CDR3 comprises 15 residues. The chain's CDR3 is CASSLVGSTNEKLFF. CDR3 DNA sequence: TGTGCCAGCAGTTTAGTCGGATCAACTAATGAAAAACTGTTTTTT. Based on the CDR3 plus reference TRBV28 and TRBJ1-4, the full variable domain is DVKVTQSSRYLVKRTGEKVFLECVQDMDHENMFWYRQDPGLGLRLIYFSYDVKMKEKGDIPEGYSVSREKKERFSLILESASTNQTSMYLCASSLVGSTNEKLFFGSGTQLSVL.

This clonotype was seen repeatedly, ten times or more. The rearrangement joins TRBV20-1 to TRBJ1-6; perhaps TRBD1 as D (6 bases). The CDR3 sequence is 14 residues long. V was trimmed by 5 bases and J by 0 bases, leaving 8 bases between them. Germline V gene lookup returns CDR1 DFQATT and CDR2 SNEGSKA (reference sequence). The CDR3: CSAPGVSYNSPLHF. DNA of the CDR3: TGCAGTGCTCCAGGGGTCTCCTATAATTCACCCCTCCACTTT.

This clonotype was counted a few times. The chain has TRBV6-2 or TRBV6-3 and TRBJ1-1; D is ambiguous. Trimming pared 7 bases from V and 1 base from J, leaving 16 bases between. The germline V gene encodes CDR1 MNHEY and CDR2 SVGEGT. The CDR3 is 15 residues long. The CDR3 loop reads CASKVEGLGNTEAFF. CDR3 bases: TGTGCCAGCAAGGTAGAGGGTTTGGGGAACACTGAAGCTTTCTTT.

The genes are TRBV10-3 and TRBJ2-6; D might be TRBD1 or TRBD2, each matching 5 bases. Germline V gene data show CDR1 as ENHRY and CDR2 as SYGVKD. V lost 3 bases, J lost 4 bases, and 10 bases lay in between. The CDR3 covers 15 residues. DNA for the CDR3: TGTGCCATCAGTGACGGGGCAGCCGGGGCCAACGTCCTGACTTTC. Protein product: CAISDGAAGANVLTF.

The chain uses TRBV7-3 and TRBJ2-1; D is undetermined. This CDR3 has 12 amino acids. Between the trimmed V and J ends, which lost 5 bases and 7 bases, there was a span of 9 bases. In germline, CDR1 is SGHTA, CDR2 FQGTGA. CDR3 coding DNA: TGTGCCAGCAGCGGACCCGAAAATGAGCAGTTCTTC. Amino acids: CASSGPENEQFF.

The CDR3 sequence is CASSPGTGAQPQHF. DNA for the CDR3: TGTGCCAGTAGTCCCGGGACAGGGGCTCAGCCCCAGCATTTT. This chain connects TRBV19 to TRBJ1-5; 10 bases are shared with TRBD1. V dropped 5 bases and J dropped 6; count of bases not matched to a gene: 4. The CDR3 runs to 14 residues. Per the germline V gene, CDR1 is LNHDA and CDR2 is SQIVND (reference sequence).

The chain uses TRBV29-1 and TRBJ2-2; D gene unclear. V dropped 4 bases and J dropped 3 bases, with 12 bases sitting between them. The CDR3 length is 14 residues. CDR1 and CDR2 from the germline V gene are SQVTM and ANQGSEA. Written as DNA, the CDR3 is TGCAGCGTTGTTAACCCAAAGGACACCGGGGAGCTGTTTTTT. It specifies CSVVNPKDTGELFF.

The rearrangement joins TRBV27 to TRBJ2-7, with TRBD1 matching 7 bases. CDR3 length: 14 amino acids. With 5 bases clipped from V and 4 bases from J, the junction kept 8 bases outside the gene matches. Germline loops: CDR1 MNHEY, CDR2 SMNVEV (reference sequence). For the CDR3, the DNA is TGTGCCAGCAGTGGACACCGGGACAGATACGAGCAGTACTTC. It is translated as CASSGHRDRYEQYF.

The chain links TRBV19 to TRBJ1-6; 9 bases are a match to TRBD1. The trim removed 7 bases at V and 11 bases at J, leaving 9 bases unmatched. Germline V gene data show CDR1 as LNHDA and CDR2 as SQIVND (reference sequence). The CDR3 sequence is 14 residues long. As DNA, the CDR3 is TGTGCCAGTAACCCCGGGACAGGGTGGACACCCCTCCACTTT. It encodes CASNPGTGWTPLHF.

This chain links TRBV5-1 with TRBJ2-1; a possible D gene is TRBD1 (6 bases). Per germline, CDR1 SGHRS and CDR2 YFSETQ. Trimming pared 0 bases from V and 7 bases from J, leaving 17 bases between. The CDR3 extends over 16 amino acids. Here the CDR3 DNA reads TGCGCCAGCAGCTTGGTCCCCCAGGGGCGCCCTAATGAGCAGTTCTTC. This gives the protein CASSLVPQGRPNEQFF.

This clonotype was detected a few times. V and J are TRBV24-1 and TRBJ2-2; no reliable D call. The CDR3 covers 14 residues. Trimming cost V 3 bases and J 1 base, with 5 bases left between them. Germline V gene data show CDR1 as KGHDR and CDR2 as SFDVKD. The CDR3 DNA is TGTGCCACCAGTGATCACCAGAACACCGGGGAGCTGTTTTTT. It yields the protein CATSDHQNTGELFF.

This rearrangement joins TRBV7-4 to TRBJ2-7; D ambiguous. V was clipped by 5 bases and J by 3 bases, with 14 bases between them. The CDR3 length is 14 residues. Germline V lookup: CDR1 SGHVT, CDR2 SQSDAQ. CDR3 nucleotide sequence: TGTGCCAGCAGCCCCCCCGAGACACTCTACGAGCAGTACTTC. As protein: CASSPPETLYEQYF.

There are a few counts of this clonotype. The rearrangement uses TRBV6-2 or TRBV6-3 and TRBJ2-7; D may be TRBD1 (6 bases). V was clipped by 0 bases and J by 0 bases, with 9 bases between them. Germline V gives CDR1 MNHEY, CDR2 SVGEGT. The CDR3 is made up of 15 amino acids. The CDR3 coding sequence is TGTGCCAGCAGTTACTCAAAGGACAGCTCCTACGAGCAGTACGTC. Residues: CASSYSKDSSYEQYV.

This clonotype showed up just a few times. The J gene is TRBJ1-2, the V gene TRBV7-6, with 8 bases matching TRBD1. Germline trimming cut 1 base from V and 6 bases from J; bases unmatched to any gene: 13. Germline CDR1 is SGHVS and CDR2 is FNYEAQ. The CDR3 consists of 17 residues. The CDR3 DNA is TGTGCCAGCAGCTTAGAGGCCGGCGGGGCGACAGGGGATGGCTACACCTTC. Translation: CASSLEAGGATGDGYTF.